This paragraph reports one T cell receptor beta chain. Antigen unknown. The sample comes from a study of T cells in localized non-small cell lung cancer. Whole-study findings and limits: Uninvolved adjacent lung had higher T cell clonality than tumor and all other tissues. As only one tumor region underwent sequencing, heterogeneity remains possible. Appearance in adjacent lung was seen for a median roughly 50 of the top 100 tumor clones. Patients showing higher blood T cell density tended to see longer overall survival.

CDR3 length: 17 residues. The germline gives CDR1 SNHLY, CDR2 FYNNEI. V was trimmed by 6 bases and J by 0 bases, leaving 18 bases between them. Using immunoSEQ multiplex PCR, the repertoire was profiled, and TCRdb retains in-frame clones only, with some absent. The sample lists about 78,000 clones, approximately 84% occurring once. The sequencing here drew on peripheral blood, taken before any cancer treatment. The sequence was obtained from a man aged 40-75 years with stage I lung adenocarcinoma. The chain is built from TRBV2 and TRBJ2-1, with D possibly being TRBD2 (5 bases). This CDR3 reads CASRGVDRGSSYNEQFF. CDR3 nucleotide sequence: TGTGCCAGCAGAGGAGTTGATCGGGGAAGCTCCTACAATGAGCAGTTCTTC.